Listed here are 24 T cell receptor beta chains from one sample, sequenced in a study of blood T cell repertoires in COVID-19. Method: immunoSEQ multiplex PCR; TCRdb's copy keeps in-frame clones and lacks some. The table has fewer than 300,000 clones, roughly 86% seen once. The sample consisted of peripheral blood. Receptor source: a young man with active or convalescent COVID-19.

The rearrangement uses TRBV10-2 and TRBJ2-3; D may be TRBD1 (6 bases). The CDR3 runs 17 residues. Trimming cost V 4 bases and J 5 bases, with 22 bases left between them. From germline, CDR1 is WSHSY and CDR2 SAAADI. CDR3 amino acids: CASSGTGLLRGRDTQYF. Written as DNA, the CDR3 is TGCGCCAGCAGTGGGACTGGTCTTTTGAGGGGGAGAGATACGCAGTATTTT.

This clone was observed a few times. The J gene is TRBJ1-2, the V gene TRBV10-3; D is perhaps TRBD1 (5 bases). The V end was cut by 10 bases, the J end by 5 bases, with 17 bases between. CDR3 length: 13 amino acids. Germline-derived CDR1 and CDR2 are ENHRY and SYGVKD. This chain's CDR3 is CATEGGEKYGYTF. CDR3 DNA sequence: TGTGCCACGGAGGGAGGGGAAAAGTATGGCTACACCTTC.

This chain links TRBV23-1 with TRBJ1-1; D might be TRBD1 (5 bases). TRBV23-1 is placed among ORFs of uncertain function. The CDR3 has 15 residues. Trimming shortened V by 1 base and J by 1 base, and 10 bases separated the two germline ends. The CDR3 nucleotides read TGCGCCAGCAGTCAATATAGACAGACGAACACTGAAGCTTTCTTT. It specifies CASSQYRQTNTEAFF.

In DNA, the CDR3 is TGTGCCAGCAGTTTAGGGCTAGCGGGTTACAATGAGCAGTTCTTC. Translated, it gives CASSLGLAGYNEQFF. This chain uses TRBV6-4 with TRBJ2-1; 8 nucleotides agree with TRBD2. The V segment lost 5 bases and the J segment 4 bases; nucleotides outside the gene matches: 7. The CDR3 has 15 residues. Germline CDR1 MRHNA, CDR2 SNTAGT.

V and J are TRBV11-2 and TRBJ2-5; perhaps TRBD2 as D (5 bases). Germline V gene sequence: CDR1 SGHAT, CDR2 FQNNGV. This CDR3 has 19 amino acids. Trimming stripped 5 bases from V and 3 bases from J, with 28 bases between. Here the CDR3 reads CASSGKINGEQPDEETQYF. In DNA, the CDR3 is TGTGCCAGCAGCGGAAAGATAAACGGGGAACAACCGGATGAAGAGACCCAGTACTTC.

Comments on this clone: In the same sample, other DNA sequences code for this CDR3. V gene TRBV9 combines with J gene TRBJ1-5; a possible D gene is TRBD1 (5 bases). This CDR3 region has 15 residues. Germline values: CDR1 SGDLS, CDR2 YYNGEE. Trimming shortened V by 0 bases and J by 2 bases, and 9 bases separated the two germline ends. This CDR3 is CASSVAGLGNQPQHF. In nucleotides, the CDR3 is TGTGCCAGCAGCGTAGCAGGGTTAGGCAATCAGCCCCAGCATTTT.

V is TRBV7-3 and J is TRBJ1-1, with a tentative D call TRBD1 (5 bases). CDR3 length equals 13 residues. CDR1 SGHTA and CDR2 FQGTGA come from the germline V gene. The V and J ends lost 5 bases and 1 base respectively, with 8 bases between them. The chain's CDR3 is CASSRQSNTEAFF. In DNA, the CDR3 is TGTGCCAGCAGCCGACAGTCGAACACTGAAGCTTTCTTT.

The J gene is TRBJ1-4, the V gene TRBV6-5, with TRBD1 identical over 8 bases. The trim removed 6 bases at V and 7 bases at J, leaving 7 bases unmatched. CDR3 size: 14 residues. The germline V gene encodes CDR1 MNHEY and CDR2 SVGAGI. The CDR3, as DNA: TGTGCCAGCAGCGGACAGGGAGGGGGTGAAAAACTGTTTTTT. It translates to CASSGQGGGEKLFF.

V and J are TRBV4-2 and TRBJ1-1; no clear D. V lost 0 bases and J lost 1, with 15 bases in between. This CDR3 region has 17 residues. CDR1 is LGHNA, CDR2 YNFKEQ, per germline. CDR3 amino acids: CASSQEWAYEENTEAFF. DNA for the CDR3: TGTGCCAGCAGCCAAGAGTGGGCCTATGAAGAGAACACTGAAGCTTTCTTT.

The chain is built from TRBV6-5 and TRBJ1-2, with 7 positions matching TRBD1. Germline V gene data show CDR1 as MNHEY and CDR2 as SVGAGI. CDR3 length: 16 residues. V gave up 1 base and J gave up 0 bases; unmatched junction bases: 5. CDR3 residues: CASSYFGDRANYGYTF. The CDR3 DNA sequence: TGTGCCAGCAGTTACTTTGGGGACAGAGCTAACTATGGCTACACCTTC.

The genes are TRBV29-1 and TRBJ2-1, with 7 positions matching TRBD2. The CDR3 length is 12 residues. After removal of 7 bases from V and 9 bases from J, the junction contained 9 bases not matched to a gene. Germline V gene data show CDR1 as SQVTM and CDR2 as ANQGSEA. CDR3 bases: TGCAGCGGGGAACTAGCGAGCTTTGAGCAGTTCTTC. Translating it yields CSGELASFEQFF.

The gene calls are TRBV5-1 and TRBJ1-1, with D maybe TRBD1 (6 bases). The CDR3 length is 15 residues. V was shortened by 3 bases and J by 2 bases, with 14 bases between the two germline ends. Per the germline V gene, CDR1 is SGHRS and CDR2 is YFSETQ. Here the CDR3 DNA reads TGCGCCAGCAGCTCAGCCGGGACACCCAACACTGAAGCTTTCTTT. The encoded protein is CASSSAGTPNTEAFF.

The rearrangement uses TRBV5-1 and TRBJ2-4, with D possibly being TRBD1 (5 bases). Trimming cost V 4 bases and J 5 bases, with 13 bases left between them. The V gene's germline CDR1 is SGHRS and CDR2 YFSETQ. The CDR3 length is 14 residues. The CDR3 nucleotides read TGCGCCAGCAGCCAGGGATTTGAAGAAAACATTCAGTACTTC. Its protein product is CASSQGFEENIQYF.

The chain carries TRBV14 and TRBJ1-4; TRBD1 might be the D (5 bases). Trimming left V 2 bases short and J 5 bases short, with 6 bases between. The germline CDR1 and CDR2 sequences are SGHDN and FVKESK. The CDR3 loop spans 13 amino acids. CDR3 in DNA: TGTGCCAGCAGCCAATCAGGGAATGAAAAACTGTTTTTT. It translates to CASSQSGNEKLFF.

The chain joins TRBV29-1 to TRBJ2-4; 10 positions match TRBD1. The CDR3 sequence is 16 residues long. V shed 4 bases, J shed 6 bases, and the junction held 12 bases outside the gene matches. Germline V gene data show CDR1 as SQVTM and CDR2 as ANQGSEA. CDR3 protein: CSVAGTGTGEPNIQYF. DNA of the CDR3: TGCAGCGTTGCCGGGACCGGGACAGGGGAACCAAACATTCAGTACTTC.

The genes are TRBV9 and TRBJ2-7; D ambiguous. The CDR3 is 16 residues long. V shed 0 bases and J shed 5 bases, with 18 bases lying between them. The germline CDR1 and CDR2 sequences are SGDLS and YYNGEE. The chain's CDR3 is CASSVADVGRFDEQYF. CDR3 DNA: TGTGCCAGCAGCGTAGCCGACGTTGGGCGTTTTGACGAGCAGTACTTC.

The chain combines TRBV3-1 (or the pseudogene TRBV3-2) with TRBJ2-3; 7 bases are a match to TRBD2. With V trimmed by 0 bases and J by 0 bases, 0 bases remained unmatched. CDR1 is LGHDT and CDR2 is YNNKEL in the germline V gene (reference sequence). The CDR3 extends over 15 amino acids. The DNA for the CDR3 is TGTGCCAGCAGCCAAGAAGCGGGGAGCACAGATACGCAGTATTTT. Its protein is CASSQEAGSTDTQYF.

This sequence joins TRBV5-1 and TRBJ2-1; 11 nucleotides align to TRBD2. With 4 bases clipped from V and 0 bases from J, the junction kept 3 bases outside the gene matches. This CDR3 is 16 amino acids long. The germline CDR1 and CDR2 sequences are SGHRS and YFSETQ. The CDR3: CASSTSGGHSYNEQFF. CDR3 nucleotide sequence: TGCGCCAGCAGCACTAGCGGGGGCCACTCCTACAATGAGCAGTTCTTC.

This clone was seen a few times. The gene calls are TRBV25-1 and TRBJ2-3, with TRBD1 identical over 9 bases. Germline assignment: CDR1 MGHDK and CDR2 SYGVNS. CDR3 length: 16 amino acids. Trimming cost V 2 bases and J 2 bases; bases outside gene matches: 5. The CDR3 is CASSEKDRGNTDTQYF. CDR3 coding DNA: TGTGCCAGCAGTGAAAAGGACAGGGGAAACACAGATACGCAGTATTTT.

The CDR3, as DNA: TGTGCCAGCAGCTTAGTAGAACTTAACTATGGCTACACCTTC. The encoded protein is CASSLVELNYGYTF. The chain joins TRBV7-9 to TRBJ1-2; no clear D. V lost 1 base and J lost 1, with 7 bases in between. Germline V CDR1 and CDR2: SEHNR, FQNEAQ (reference sequence). The CDR3 totals 14 residues.

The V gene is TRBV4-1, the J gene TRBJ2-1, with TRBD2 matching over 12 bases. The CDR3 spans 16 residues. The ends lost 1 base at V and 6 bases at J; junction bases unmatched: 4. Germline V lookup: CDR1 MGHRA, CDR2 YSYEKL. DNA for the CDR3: TGCGCCAGCAGCCAAGGTCTAGCGGGGGGGTCCAATGAGCAGTTCTTC. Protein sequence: CASSQGLAGGSNEQFF.

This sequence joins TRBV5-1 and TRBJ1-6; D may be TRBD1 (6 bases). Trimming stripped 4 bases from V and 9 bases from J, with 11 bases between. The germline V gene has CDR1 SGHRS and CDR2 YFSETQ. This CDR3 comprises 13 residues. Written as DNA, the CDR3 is TGCGCCAGCAGCGCGGACAGTAGTTCACCCCTCCACTTT. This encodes CASSADSSSPLHF.

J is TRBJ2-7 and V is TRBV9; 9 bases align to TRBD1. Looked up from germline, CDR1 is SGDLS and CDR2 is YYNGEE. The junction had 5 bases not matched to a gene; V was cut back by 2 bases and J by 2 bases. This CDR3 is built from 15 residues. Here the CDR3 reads CASSVGQGIPYEQYF. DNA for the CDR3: TGTGCCAGCAGCGTTGGACAGGGGATCCCCTACGAGCAGTACTTC.

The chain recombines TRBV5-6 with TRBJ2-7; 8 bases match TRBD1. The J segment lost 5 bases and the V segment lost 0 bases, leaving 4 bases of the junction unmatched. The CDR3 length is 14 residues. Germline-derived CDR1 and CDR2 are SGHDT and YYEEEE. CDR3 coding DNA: TGTGCCAGCAGCTTGGCGGACAGGGTCCACGAGCAGTACTTC. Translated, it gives CASSLADRVHEQYF.